The sequence of this T cell receptor beta chain was determined in a study of blood T cell repertoires in COVID-19. Study-level background: The United States, Italy and Spain provided the acute and convalescent COVID-19 samples. T cells, B-cell-depleted T cells, or PBMCs supplied cDNA or gDNA.

Per the study methods: Scientists estimated how many nucleated cells there were by amplifying reference gene primers. Libraries were prepared by immunoSEQ multiplex PCR; TCRdb keeps only in-frame clonotypes and omits some of them. The V and J calls and clone size were taken over from that table, and D and trimming were inferred from the DNA. This sample has approximately 82,000 clones, with roughly 80% found just once. The CDR3 is 14 amino acids. Germline V gene data show CDR1 as KGHDR and CDR2 as SFDVKD. V was clipped by 4 bases and J by 4 bases, with 12 bases between them. The clonotype originates from a woman in her 70s with acute or convalescent COVID-19. V and J are TRBV24-1 and TRBJ1-2; D perhaps matches TRBD1 (5 bases). Sequenced sample: peripheral blood. CDR3 nucleotide sequence: TGTGCCACCAGTGACGACCAGGGAGGCTATGGCTACACCTTC. Translating gives CATSDDQGGYGYTF.